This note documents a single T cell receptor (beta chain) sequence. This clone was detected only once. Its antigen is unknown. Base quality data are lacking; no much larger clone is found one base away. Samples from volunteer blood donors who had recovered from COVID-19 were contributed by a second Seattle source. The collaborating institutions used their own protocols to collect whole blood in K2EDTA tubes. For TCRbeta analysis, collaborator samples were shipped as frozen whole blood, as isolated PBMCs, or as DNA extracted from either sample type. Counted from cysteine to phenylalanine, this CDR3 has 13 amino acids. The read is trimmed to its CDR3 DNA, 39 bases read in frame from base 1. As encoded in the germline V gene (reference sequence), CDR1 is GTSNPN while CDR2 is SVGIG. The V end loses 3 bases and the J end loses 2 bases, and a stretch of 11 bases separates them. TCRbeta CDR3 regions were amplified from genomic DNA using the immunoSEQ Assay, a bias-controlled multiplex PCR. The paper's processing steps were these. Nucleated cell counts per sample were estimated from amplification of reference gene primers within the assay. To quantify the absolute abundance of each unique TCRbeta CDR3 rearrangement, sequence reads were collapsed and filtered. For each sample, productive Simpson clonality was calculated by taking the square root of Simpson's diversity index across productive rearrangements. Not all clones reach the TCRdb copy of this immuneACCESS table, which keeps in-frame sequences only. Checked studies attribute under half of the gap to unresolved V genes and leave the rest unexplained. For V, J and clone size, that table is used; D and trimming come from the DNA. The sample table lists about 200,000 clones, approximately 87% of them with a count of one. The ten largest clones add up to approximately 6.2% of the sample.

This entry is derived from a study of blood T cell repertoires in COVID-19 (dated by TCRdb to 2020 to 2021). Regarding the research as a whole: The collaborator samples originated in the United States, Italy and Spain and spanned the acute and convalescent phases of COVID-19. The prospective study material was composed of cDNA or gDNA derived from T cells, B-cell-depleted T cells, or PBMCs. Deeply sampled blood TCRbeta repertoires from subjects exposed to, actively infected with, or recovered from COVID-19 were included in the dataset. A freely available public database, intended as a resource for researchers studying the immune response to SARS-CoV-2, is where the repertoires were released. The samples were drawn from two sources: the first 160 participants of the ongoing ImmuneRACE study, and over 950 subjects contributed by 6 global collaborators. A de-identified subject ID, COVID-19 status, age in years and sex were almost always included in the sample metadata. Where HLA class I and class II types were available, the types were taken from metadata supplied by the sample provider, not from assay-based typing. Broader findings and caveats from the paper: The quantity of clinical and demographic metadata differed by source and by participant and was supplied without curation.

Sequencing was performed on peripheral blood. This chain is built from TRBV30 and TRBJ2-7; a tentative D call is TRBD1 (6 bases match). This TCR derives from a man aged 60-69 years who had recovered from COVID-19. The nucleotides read TGTGCCTGGAGCGAGGGGGTGACCTACGAGCAGTACTTC. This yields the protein CAWSEGVTYEQYF.